This TCR beta chain was profiled in a study of blood T cell repertoires in COVID-19. Study summary: Acute and convalescent COVID-19 samples came from the United States, Italy and Spain. The analysed material was cDNA or gDNA that came from T cells, B-cell-depleted T cells, or PBMCs.

Per the study methods: Amplified reference gene primers provided the basis for estimating nucleated cell counts. Profiling relied on immunoSEQ multiplex PCR, and the TCRdb table lists in-frame clones only, not all of them. V and J calls plus clone size are reproduced from that table; the DNA served to infer D and trimming. The repertoire holds more than 150,000 clones, with around 80% as singletons. This CDR3 comprises 15 residues. Germline V gene lookup returns CDR1 SGHTA and CDR2 FQGNSA. V was cut by 1 base and J by 5 bases, with 14 bases left in between. This sequence joins TRBV7-2 and TRBJ2-5; D might be TRBD2 (6 bases). The clonotype was recovered from an older woman with acute or convalescent COVID-19. Specimen: peripheral blood. The CDR3 region is CASSLGSLAVETQYF. Written as DNA, the CDR3 is TGTGCCAGCAGCTTAGGGTCCTTAGCGGTGGAGACCCAGTACTTC. Drawing the rest from reference TRBV7-2 and TRBJ2-5, the complete variable domain is GAGVSQSPSNKVTEKGKDVELRCDPISGHTALYWYRQSLGQGLEFLIYFQGNSAPDKSGLPSDRFSAERTGGSVSTLTIQRTQQEDSAVYLCASSLGSLAVETQYFGPGTRLLVL.